These 24 T cell receptor beta chains originate from one sample sequenced in a study of neurological immune-mediated disorders. TCRdb recomputed calls from the 5' RACE reads with MiXCR, one row per CDR3 protein. The sample has 65,000 to 80,000 distinct CDR3 sequences; 15% to 20% are singletons. The sequencing input was PBMCs. These receptors were taken from a woman between 40 and 50 years old in good health.

This clonotype was counted many times. The J gene is TRBJ1-6, the V gene TRBV20-1; 7 bases agree with TRBD1. V gave up 3 bases and J gave up 0 bases; unmatched junction bases: 11. CDR1 and CDR2 from the germline V gene are DFQATT and SNEGSKA (reference sequence). This CDR3 is 18 amino acids long. The CDR3 DNA is TGCAGTGCTAGCTTTGGAGGTTGGGACAGCTCCTATAATTCACCCCTCCACTTT. This codes for CSASFGGWDSSYNSPLHF.

The sample holds a few counts of this clonotype. The chain has TRBV19 and TRBJ2-3, with D uncertain. Germline V gene sequence: CDR1 LNHDA, CDR2 SQIVND (reference sequence). CDR3 length: 14 residues. Trimming pared 5 bases from V and 0 bases from J, leaving 9 bases between. CDR3 coding DNA: TGTGCCAGTAGTGTTCTAACAAGCACAGATACGCAGTATTTT. It encodes CASSVLTSTDTQYF.

This clonotype showed up many times. The CDR3, as DNA: TGTGCCAGCATCATCAACCTCCCTGGCAATGAGCAGTTCTTC. It specifies CASIINLPGNEQFF. This sequence joins TRBV12-3 or TRBV12-4 and TRBJ2-1, with D hard to call. The V end was cut by 7 bases, the J end by 6 bases, with 16 bases between. The CDR3 contains 14 residues.

This clonotype was observed at least ten times. The chain's CDR3 is CASSVEPGVGTDTQYF. The CDR3 nucleotides are TGTGCCAGCAGCGTAGAGCCGGGGGTAGGAACAGATACGCAGTATTTT. V is TRBV9 and J is TRBJ2-3; D is possibly TRBD2 (6 bases). The CDR3 spans 16 residues. V lost 0 bases and J lost 3, with 14 bases in between. CDR1 SGDLS and CDR2 YYNGEE come from the germline V gene. Full variable domain (rest looked up from reference TRBV9 and TRBJ2-3): DSGVTQTPKHLITATGQRVTLRCSPRSGDLSVYWYQQSLDQGLQFLIQYYNGEERAKGNILERFSAQQFPDLHSELNLSSLELGDSALYFCASSVEPGVGTDTQYFGPGTRLTVL.

The V gene is TRBV7-2, the J gene TRBJ2-3; a weak D match, TRBD1 (6 bases). CDR1 is SGHTA, CDR2 FQGNSA, per germline. The CDR3 spans 15 residues. The V gene lost 2 bases and the J gene lost 2 bases, with 11 bases spanning the gap. CDR3 sequence (DNA): TGTGCCAGCAGCTTAAATGACAGGCCCACAGATACGCAGTATTTT. Residues: CASSLNDRPTDTQYF.

This clonotype has a count of ten or more. This chain uses TRBV5-5 with TRBJ1-3; D is unresolved. The CDR3 runs 14 residues. The germline V and J ends were trimmed by 7 bases and 0 bases, with 11 bases remaining between them. Germline loops: CDR1 SGHKS, CDR2 YYEKEE (reference sequence). The DNA for the CDR3 is TGTGCCAGCGGACTAACGGGCTCTGGAAACACCATATATTTT. Its protein is CASGLTGSGNTIYF.

This chain joins TRBV12-3 or TRBV12-4 and TRBJ2-2, with no clear D. CDR3 size: 24 residues. Trimming removed 6 bases at V and 7 bases at J, with 45 bases between. The CDR3 region is CASSPPESLFPTMLHHDTFGELFF. The DNA for the CDR3 is TGTGCCAGCAGCCCCCCTGAGTCTTTATTCCCCACAATGTTACACCATGATACATTCGGGGAGCTGTTTTTT.

This clonotype was seen ten or more times. V is TRBV20-1 and J is TRBJ2-3, with 10 bases aligning to TRBD2. Germline-derived CDR1 and CDR2 are DFQATT and SNEGSKA (reference sequence). The CDR3 is made up of 15 amino acids. J was trimmed by 2 bases and V by 4 bases; bases with no gene match: 6. The CDR3 DNA follows: TGCAGTGCTACTCGGAGCGGGGGGGCCACAGATACGCAGTATTTT. Translated, it gives CSATRSGGATDTQYF.

There are many counts of this clonotype. The rearrangement uses TRBV5-1 and TRBJ2-3; the D is unclear. V lost 2 bases and J lost 2, with 9 bases in between. The CDR3 totals 14 residues. Germline CDR1 and CDR2: SGHRS and YFSETQ. The CDR3 region is CASSFAQTTDTQYF. The CDR3 region has the DNA TGCGCCAGCAGCTTTGCACAGACCACAGATACGCAGTATTTT. Looking up the rest from reference TRBV5-1 and TRBJ2-3 gives the full variable domain: KAGVTQTPRYLIKTRGQQVTLSCSPISGHRSVSWYQQTPGQGLQFLFEYFSETQRNKGNFPGRFSGRQFSNSRSEMNVSTLELGDSALYLCASSFAQTTDTQYFGPGTRLTVL.

Ten or more counts support this clonotype. This chain joins TRBV5-1 and TRBJ1-5; D possibly corresponds to TRBD1 (5 bases). V was shortened by 0 bases and J by 0 bases, with 10 bases between the two germline ends. Germline CDR1 SGHRS, CDR2 YFSETQ. This CDR3 spans 16 amino acids. In DNA, the CDR3 is TGCGCCAGCAGCTTGGGGGGAGGGGATAGCAATCAGCCCCAGCATTTT. This encodes CASSLGGGDSNQPQHF.

This clonotype was picked up many times. The CDR3 DNA reads TGCGCCAGCAGCTTGGGCCAATATAACACCGGGGAGCTGTTTTTT. Translating gives CASSLGQYNTGELFF. This chain links TRBV5-1 with TRBJ2-2; no reliable D call. CDR3 length: 15 amino acids. Germline lookup yields CDR1 SGHRS and CDR2 YFSETQ. Trimming removed 0 bases from V and 2 bases from J, with 8 bases in between. The full variable domain, with the rest looked up from reference TRBV5-1 and TRBJ2-2, is KAGVTQTPRYLIKTRGQQVTLSCSPISGHRSVSWYQQTPGQGLQFLFEYFSETQRNKGNFPGRFSGRQFSNSRSEMNVSTLELGDSALYLCASSLGQYNTGELFFGEGSRLTVL.

This clonotype came up many times. The V gene is TRBV7-2, the J gene TRBJ2-5, with D possibly TRBD2 on 7 matching bases. Trimming left V 4 bases short and J 5 bases short, with 17 bases between. The V gene's germline CDR1 is SGHTA and CDR2 FQGNSA. This CDR3 has 15 residues. This CDR3 reads CASSSGGAVVETQYF. The CDR3 region has the DNA TGTGCCAGCAGCTCTGGGGGGGCTGTGGTGGAGACCCAGTACTTC.

This clonotype came up many times. The chain has TRBV20-1 and TRBJ2-7; TRBD1 aligns across 7 bases. Germline V gene lookup returns CDR1 DFQATT and CDR2 SNEGSKA (reference sequence). Trimming at V came to 3 bases and at J to 4 bases, leaving 12 bases not matched to a gene. The CDR3 is 15 amino acids. The CDR3 region has the DNA TGCAGTGCTAGTAAGAAGACAGGGAGTATGTACGAGCAGTACTTC. Protein sequence: CSASKKTGSMYEQYF.

At least ten counts were recorded for this clonotype. The chain is built from TRBV7-9 and TRBJ2-3; D gene ambiguous. V was pared by 4 bases and J by 5 bases, with 22 bases between. Germline V gene sequence: CDR1 SEHNR, CDR2 FQNEAQ (reference sequence). CDR3 length: 17 residues. The CDR3 region has the DNA TGTGCCAGCAGCTCCTTGGACCCCACGGTGACCCAAGATACGCAGTATTTT. Translation gives CASSSLDPTVTQDTQYF.

This clonotype showed up many times. The rearrangement joins TRBV7-9 to TRBJ2-5; D is perhaps TRBD1 (6 bases). The V gene's germline CDR1 is SEHNR and CDR2 FQNEAQ (reference sequence). The V and J ends lost 5 bases and 2 bases respectively, with 15 bases between them. The CDR3 is made up of 15 amino acids. The CDR3 spells CASSMTGPTQETQYF. CDR3 DNA sequence: TGTGCCAGCAGCATGACAGGCCCCACTCAAGAGACCCAGTACTTC.

The table lists this clonotype with many counts. V gene TRBV12-3 or TRBV12-4 combines with J gene TRBJ2-7, with 7 bases fitting TRBD1. The V and J ends lost 5 bases and 3 bases, in that order; junction bases with no gene match: 7. CDR3 length: 14 amino acids. CDR3 bases: TGTGCCAGCAGTCTAGGGACAGCTAGCTACGAGCAGTACTTC. Amino acids: CASSLGTASYEQYF.

V gene TRBV24-1 combines with J gene TRBJ2-3; the D is unclear. The CDR3 is 20 residues long. V lost 5 bases to trimming and J lost 2 bases, with 28 bases between them. CDR1 is KGHDR, CDR2 SFDVKD, per germline. CDR3 loop: CATSGNPLKESRRPTDTQYF. CDR3 coding DNA: TGTGCCACCAGTGGGAACCCGCTCAAAGAGTCCCGACGCCCCACAGATACGCAGTATTTT.

The chain carries TRBV5-1 and TRBJ1-5, with unresolved D. The ends were cut back, 4 bases at V and 0 bases at J, with 14 bases in the middle. This CDR3 is built from 16 residues. Germline values: CDR1 SGHRS, CDR2 YFSETQ. The CDR3 DNA is TGCGCCAGCAGCCCGGCGGTGGCTTATAGCAATCAGCCCCAGCATTTT. Its translation: CASSPAVAYSNQPQHF.

This clonotype was seen repeatedly, ten times or more. The rearrangement links TRBV4-1 to TRBJ2-6; D might be TRBD1 or TRBD2, each matching 5 bases. Trimming stripped 4 bases from V and 1 base from J, with 20 bases between. The CDR3 is made up of 19 amino acids. Germline V gene data show CDR1 as MGHRA and CDR2 as YSYEKL. The CDR3 DNA follows: TGCGCCAGCAGCCTCCCCTCGGGGCCCCCCACGTCTGGGGCCAACGTCCTGACTTTC. Its translation: CASSLPSGPPTSGANVLTF.

This clonotype was counted ten times or more. This chain links TRBV10-2 with TRBJ2-5; D not resolved. The germline CDR1 and CDR2 sequences are WSHSY and SAAADI. CDR3 length equals 18 residues. The V gene lost 2 bases and the J gene lost 2 bases, with 21 bases spanning the gap. The CDR3 protein is CASSEPTARKPFQETQYF. The CDR3 DNA sequence: TGCGCCAGCAGTGAGCCGACCGCGAGGAAGCCGTTTCAAGAGACCCAGTACTTC.

This chain connects TRBV30 to TRBJ1-5; D is unclear. The CDR3 spans 12 residues. The V gene lost 0 bases and the J gene lost 5 bases, with 5 bases spanning the gap. CDR1 and CDR2 (germline): GTSNPN, SVGIG (reference sequence). For the CDR3, the DNA is TGTGCCTGGAGTGTTGGTGATCAGCCCCAGCATTTT. Translated: CAWSVGDQPQHF. Using reference TRBV30 and TRBJ1-5 for the parts outside the CDR3, the full variable domain is SQTIHQWPATLVQPVGSPLSLECTVEGTSNPNLYWYRQAAGRGLQLLFYSVGIGQISSEVPQNLSASRPQDRQFILSSKKLLLSDSGFYLCAWSVGDQPQHFGDGTRLSIL.

In regard to this clonotype: The CDR3 does not end in the conserved phenylalanine or tryptophan, so this is likely a read error. Because the CDR3's place on the DNA is in doubt, the DNA is left out and the CDR3 is given as listed by TCRdb. The chain carries TRBV5-6 and TRBJ1-6. The germline CDR1 and CDR2 sequences are SGHDT and YYEEEE. Ends included, the CDR3 has 10 residues. CDR3 sequence: CASRIRLPVR.

There are a few counts of this clonotype. A much larger clone is a single base away; this may be a read error. CDR3 DNA sequence: TGTGCCAGCACAGATTTGCAAAGTACGCAGTATTTT. Its protein is CASTDLQSTQYF. This chain uses TRBV4-2 with TRBJ2-3; unclear D gene. Trimming took 7 bases from V and 8 from J, leaving 13 bases between them. The CDR3 is made up of 12 amino acids. The germline gives CDR1 LGHNA, CDR2 YNFKEQ.

In this sample, this clonotype turned up many times. This chain joins TRBV10-3 and TRBJ1-2; no firm D call. Germline CDR1 is ENHRY and CDR2 is SYGVKD. CDR3 length: 12 residues. V lost 5 bases and J lost 8, with 12 bases in between. The CDR3 nucleotides are TGTGCCATCAGTCCGGGGTTGGGGGGCTACACCTTC. It translates to CAISPGLGGYTF.